These 3 T cell receptor beta chains were all obtained from the same sample, sequenced in a study of control samples from healthy donors and cancer patients. Repertoires were generated with immunoSEQ multiplex PCR, while TCRdb's copy carries only in-frame clones and drops some. This sample has roughly 370,000 clones, with around 90% found just once. Sequenced sample: PBMCs. The receptor set was obtained from a man aged 40-55 years with head and neck cancer.

V is TRBV11-2 and J is TRBJ2-1; D may correspond to TRBD1 or TRBD2 (5 bases each). Germline lookup yields CDR1 SGHAT and CDR2 FQNNGV. The CDR3 is made up of 17 amino acids. The V gene lost 5 bases and the J gene lost 3 bases, with 20 bases spanning the gap. The CDR3 region is CASSPRTVLGDYNEQFF. For the CDR3, the DNA is TGTGCCAGCAGCCCGAGGACGGTGTTGGGGGACTACAATGAGCAGTTCTTC.

The sample holds a few counts of this clone. The chain combines TRBV3-1 (or the pseudogene TRBV3-2) with TRBJ1-1; D not certain. The CDR3 sequence is 13 residues long. Germline V gives CDR1 LGHDT, CDR2 YNNKEL (reference sequence). Trimming pared 2 bases from V and 0 bases from J, leaving 4 bases between. The chain's CDR3 is CASSQLVNTEAFF. In DNA, the CDR3 is TGTGCCAGCAGCCAACTGGTGAACACTGAAGCTTTCTTT.

The chain carries TRBV12-3 or TRBV12-4 and TRBJ2-7; no firm D call. The CDR3 sequence is 11 residues long. The germline V and J ends were trimmed by 3 bases and 5 bases, with 5 bases remaining between them. CDR3 sequence: CASSFRDEQYF. The CDR3 DNA reads TGTGCCAGCAGTTTCCGCGACGAGCAGTACTTC.